A selection of T cell receptor beta chains follows, all from one sample in a study of T cells of healthy individuals. TCRdb re-called the 5' RACE reads through MiXCR, storing one row per CDR3 protein. The table includes tens of thousands of distinct CDR3 sequences, around 16% detected once. The receptors were sampled from a human donor in good health. The conserved cysteine and the conserved F or W are not part of the CDR3 here.

>TRBJ1-5|TRBV5-1
ASSLQGYEPQH
>TRBJ1-2|TRBV20-1
SARKGTGGAGNYGYT
>TRBJ2-5|TRBV9
ASSLAPGLAGKETQY
>TRBJ1-4|TRBV7-9
ASSPTAWAVERGNEKLF
>TRBJ2-1|TRBV12-5
ASTPSENEQF
>TRBJ2-1|TRBV7-9
ASRPAIGLAGGPWLV
>TRBJ2-7|TRBV12-3/TRBV12-4
ASSFPGNEQY
>TRBJ2-1|TRBV4-1
ASNQVEGGNEQF
>TRBJ1-1|TRBV19
ASSIGVAEAF
>TRBJ2-2|TRBV10-2
ASNPAWRRPNTGELF
>TRBJ2-3|TRBV10-3
AITTPEGPQY
>TRBJ2-4|TRBV3-1
ASSQIGGNIQY
>TRBJ1-1|TRBV20-1
SARPQGDTEAF
>TRBJ1-1|TRBV7-3
ASSFIRDTEAF
>TRBJ1-5|TRBV12-3/TRBV12-4
ASRVGVYSNQPQH
>TRBJ1-2|TRBV29-1
SVERGQGASGYT
>TRBJ1-4|TRBV7-2
ASSPGGGGEKLF
>TRBJ1-5|TRBV4-3
ASSQAQNQPQH